This is a list of T cell receptor beta chains from one sample in a study of follicular helper T cells after annual influenza vaccination. Sequencing was performed with immunoSEQ multiplex PCR; in TCRdb, only in-frame clones are kept and a portion is missing. The sample has 2,700 or so clones, 79% seen once. The sample in question was CXCR5+ CD38- circulating T follicular helper cells from blood, obtained on the day of influenza vaccination. The receptors were sampled from an adult who received the influenza vaccine. Each CDR3 is given with its conserved first and last residue. D genes are given only for firm matches. Some rows have no size entry. The others give once, few or many, or a class for an expanded clone.

D	V	length	J	size	CDR3	DNA
NA	TRBV7-2	15	TRBJ2-1	NA	CASSLGPLGGNEQFF	TGTGCCAGCAGCTTAGGTCCCCTGGGGGGCAATGAGCAGTTCTTC
NA	TRBV7-3	17	TRBJ2-6	NA	CASSLSGQNSGANVLTF	TGTGCCAGCAGCTTAAGCGGACAGAATTCTGGGGCCAACGTCCTGACTTTC
NA	TRBV5-1	14	TRBJ1-3	NA	CASSLGSSGNTIYF	TGCGCCAGCAGCTTGGGTAGCTCTGGAAACACCATATATTTT
TRBD1	TRBV5-8	15	TRBJ2-4	NA	CASSLGQIGKNIQYF	TGTGCCAGCAGCCTGGGACAGATCGGAAAGAACATTCAGTACTTC
NA	TRBV6-6	14	TRBJ1-4	NA	CASSYGRSNEKLFF	TGTGCCAGCAGTTACGGACGGAGTAATGAAAAACTGTTTTTT
NA	TRBV6-6	12	TRBJ1-1	NA	CASMRLNTEAFF	TGTGCCAGCATGCGTTTGAACACTGAAGCTTTCTTT
TRBD2	TRBV7-3	16	TRBJ2-3	NA	CASSSGLAAAANTQYF	TGTGCCAGCAGCTCGGGACTAGCGGCAGCCGCCAATACGCAGTATTTT
NA	TRBV7-9	13	TRBJ1-1	once	CASSLVIGAEAFF	TGTGCCAGCAGCTTAGTAATCGGGGCTGAAGCTTTCTTT
NA	TRBV5-1	15	TRBJ1-5	NA	CASSLGWGGTQPQHF	TGCGCCAGCAGCTTGGGTTGGGGGGGAACTCAGCCCCAGCATTTT
TRBD1	TRBV28	16	TRBJ1-6	NA	CASRITGQVYNSPLHF	TGTGCCAGCAGAATTACTGGACAGGTTTATAATTCACCCCTCCACTTT
NA	TRBV7-2	16	TRBJ1-4	NA	CASSLIARTVNEKLFF	TGTGCCAGCAGCTTAATAGCCCGGACGGTCAATGAAAAACTGTTTTTT
TRBD1	TRBV5-1	15	TRBJ1-2	NA	CASSITGTGGHGYTF	TGCGCCAGCAGCATAACCGGGACAGGGGGCCATGGCTACACCTTC
TRBD2	TRBV4-2	15	TRBJ2-7	large	CASSQESGGAYEQYF	TGTGCCAGCAGCCAAGAAAGCGGGGGGGCTTACGAGCAGTACTTC
NA	TRBV7-3	12	TRBJ1-2	NA	CASSRDQYGYTF	TGTGCCAGCAGCCGGGACCAGTATGGCTACACCTTC
NA	TRBV7-2	15	TRBJ2-2	NA	CASSSHGVRTGELFF	TGTGCCAGCAGCTCCCATGGCGTCCGCACCGGGGAGCTGTTTTTT
NA	TRBV7-2	14	TRBJ2-4	NA	CASSRGDGKNIQYF	TGTGCCAGCAGCAGGGGCGATGGCAAAAACATTCAGTACTTC
NA	TRBV6-1	13	TRBJ2-3	NA	CASSGNREDTQYF	TGTGCCAGCAGTGGCAACAGAGAAGATACGCAGTATTTT
TRBD1	TRBV10-3	14	TRBJ1-5	NA	CAISLGTGNQPQHF	TGTGCCATCAGCCTTGGGACAGGCAATCAGCCCCAGCATTTT
TRBD1	TRBV5-6	15	TRBJ2-5	NA	CASSLGQGPQETQYF	TGTGCCAGCAGCTTGGGACAGGGTCCCCAAGAGACCCAGTACTTC
TRBD1	TRBV9	15	TRBJ1-6	few	CASSASGTGASPLHF	TGTGCCAGCAGCGCGAGCGGGACAGGGGCCTCACCCCTCCACTTT
TRBD1	TRBV5-1	14	TRBJ1-2	NA	CASNPGGTVLGYTF	TGCGCCAGCAACCCGGGCGGGACAGTCCTTGGCTACACCTTC
NA	TRBV5-1	13	TRBJ1-2	once	CASSLSQSMGYTF	TGCGCCAGCAGCTTGTCCCAGTCCATGGGCTACACCTTC
NA	TRBV5-1	14	TRBJ2-3	NA	CASSLGLASDTQYF	TGCGCCAGCAGTCTGGGGTTAGCATCAGATACGCAGTATTTT
TRBD1	TRBV4-1	20	TRBJ1-4	once	CASSQDLGGQGALVQRKLFF	TGCGCCAGCAGCCAAGATTTAGGGGGACAGGGGGCGTTGGTCCAAAGAAAACTGTTTTTT
TRBD2	TRBV7-9	15	TRBJ2-3	once	CASSKLAGFTDTQYF	TGTGCCAGTTCAAAACTAGCGGGATTCACAGATACGCAGTATTTT
TRBD1	TRBV7-2	14	TRBJ1-3	NA	CASSFQGAGNTIYF	TGTGCCAGCAGCTTCCAGGGGGCAGGAAACACCATATATTTT
NA	TRBV4-1	14	TRBJ1-2	NA	CASSPHDRDYGYTF	TGCGCCAGCAGCCCGCACGACAGAGACTATGGCTACACCTTC
NA	TRBV9	16	TRBJ2-2	NA	CASSVVPQMNTGELFF	TGTGCCAGCAGCGTAGTTCCACAGATGAACACCGGGGAGCTGTTTTTT
NA	TRBV4-2	12	TRBJ2-7	few	CASSQVGREQYF	TGTGCCAGCAGCCAAGTCGGACGCGAGCAGTACTTC
TRBD2	TRBV9	16	TRBJ2-1	once	CASTEGSGGIYNEQFF	TGTGCCAGCACCGAGGGCAGCGGGGGGATTTACAATGAGCAGTTCTTC
NA	TRBV4-1	16	TRBJ1-4	NA	CASSQRGRVRPEKLFF	TGCGCCAGCAGCCAAAGGGGACGGGTACGTCCCGAAAAACTGTTTTTT
NA	TRBV4-2	15	TRBJ2-1	NA	CASTPLAGRYNEQFF	TGTGCCAGCACCCCACTGGCGGGGCGATACAATGAGCAGTTCTTC
NA	TRBV5-1	17	TRBJ1-1	NA	CASSLYNWGTTNTEAFF	TGCGCCAGCAGCTTGTACAATTGGGGAACAACAAACACTGAAGCTTTCTTT
TRBD2	TRBV19	15	TRBJ2-1	NA	CASSTGTSFAEEQFF	TGTGCCAGTAGTACCGGGACTAGTTTTGCCGAAGAGCAGTTCTTC
NA	TRBV11-3	16	TRBJ1-6	NA	CASSLVPRANNSPLHF	TGTGCCAGCAGCTTAGTCCCCAGGGCTAATAATTCACCCCTCCACTTT
NA	TRBV5-5	16	TRBJ1-3	once	CASRKAGDEFGNTIYF	TGTGCCAGCAGAAAAGCCGGGGACGAGTTTGGAAACACCATATATTTT
NA	TRBV6-6	16	TRBJ2-2	NA	CASSYSMQGYTGELFF	TGTGCCAGCAGTTACTCGATGCAGGGTTACACCGGGGAGCTGTTTTTT
NA	TRBV6-6	13	TRBJ2-7	NA	CASTRGSAYEQYF	TGTGCCAGCACCAGGGGTTCAGCCTACGAGCAGTACTTC
TRBD1	TRBV7-2	12	TRBJ1-1	NA	CASSPDRGMPFF	TGTGCCAGCAGCCCGGACAGGGGGATGCCTTTCTTT
NA	TRBV6-5	14	TRBJ1-2	NA	CASSKGYTGFGYTF	TGTGCCAGCAGCAAAGGGTACACGGGGTTTGGCTACACCTTC
NA	TRBV7-9	12	TRBJ2-7	once	CASSSRHGEQYF	TGTGCCAGCAGCTCTAGACACGGCGAGCAGTACTTC
NA	TRBV10-3	14	TRBJ2-3	NA	CATSLGGFTDTQYF	TGTGCCACCTCCCTTGGGGGTTTTACAGATACGCAGTATTTT
NA	TRBV27	14	TRBJ1-4	NA	CASRPGPINEKLFF	TGTGCCAGCAGGCCGGGGCCGATAAATGAAAAACTGTTTTTT
NA	TRBV10-3	15	TRBJ2-1	NA	CAISQPSYAYNEQFF	TGTGCCATCAGCCAGCCCTCCTACGCCTACAATGAGCAGTTCTTC
NA	TRBV5-8	14	TRBJ1-3	once	CASSLSGNGNTIYF	TGTGCCAGCAGCTTGTCGGGGAATGGAAACACCATATATTTT
NA	TRBV29-1	16	TRBJ2-2	NA	CSVEGKDFQNTGELFF	TGCAGCGTTGAAGGGAAGGACTTCCAGAACACCGGGGAGCTGTTTTTT
NA	TRBV25-1	13	TRBJ1-5	few	CASSATGVQPQHF	TGTGCCAGCAGTGCAACAGGAGTACAGCCCCAGCATTTT
TRBD1	TRBV2	16	TRBJ1-3	NA	CASSENRGGAGNTIYF	TGTGCCAGCAGTGAAAACAGGGGAGGTGCTGGAAACACCATATATTTT
NA	TRBV27	14	TRBJ1-5	NA	CASSLMGAGQPQHF	TGTGCCAGCAGTTTAATGGGGGCAGGCCAGCCCCAGCATTTT
TRBD1	TRBV5-1	15	TRBJ1-1	NA	CASSPGGQGVGEAFF	TGCGCCAGCAGCCCGGGGGGACAGGGGGTTGGTGAAGCTTTCTTT
NA	TRBV10-3	12	TRBJ2-7	once	CAISESVYEQYF	TGTGCCATCAGTGAGTCGGTCTACGAGCAGTACTTC
NA	TRBV4-3	16	TRBJ1-5	NA	CASSQGPGTVSQPQHF	TGCGCCAGCAGCCAAGGACCCGGGACCGTGAGTCAGCCCCAGCATTTT
NA	TRBV5-4	13	TRBJ2-7	NA	CASKLRDGHEQYF	TGTGCCAGCAAGTTGAGGGATGGTCACGAGCAGTACTTC
NA	TRBV27	14	TRBJ1-6	NA	CASRGLSVNSPLHF	TGTGCCAGCAGGGGCCTCTCAGTGAATTCACCCCTCCACTTT
NA	TRBV5-8	16	TRBJ2-2	NA	CASSSGTNTHTGELFF	TGTGCCAGCAGCTCCGGGACAAATACCCACACCGGGGAGCTGTTTTTT
NA	TRBV6-1	15	TRBJ1-3	NA	CASSEGRQAGNTIYF	TGTGCCAGCAGTGAAGGGAGACAGGCGGGAAACACCATATATTTT
TRBD1	TRBV10-3	13	TRBJ2-3	NA	CAIRQGITDTQYF	TGTGCCATCAGACAGGGGATCACAGATACGCAGTATTTT
NA	TRBV4-3	17	TRBJ1-6	once	CASSQDFSSSLNSPLHF	TGCGCCAGCAGCCAAGATTTTAGCTCTTCGTTAAACTCACCCCTCCACTTT